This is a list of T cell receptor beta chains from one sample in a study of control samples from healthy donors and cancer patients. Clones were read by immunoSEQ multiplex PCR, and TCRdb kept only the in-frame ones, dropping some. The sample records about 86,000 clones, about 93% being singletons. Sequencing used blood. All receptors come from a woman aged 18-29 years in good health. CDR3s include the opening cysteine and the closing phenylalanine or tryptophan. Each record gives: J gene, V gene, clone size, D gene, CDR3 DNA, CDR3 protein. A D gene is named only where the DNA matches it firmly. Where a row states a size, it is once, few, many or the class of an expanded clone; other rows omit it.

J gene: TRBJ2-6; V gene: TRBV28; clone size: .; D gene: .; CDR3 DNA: TGTGCCAGCAGTCCCACTCTAACCTCTGGGGCCAACGTCCTGACTTTC; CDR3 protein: CASSPTLTSGANVLTF
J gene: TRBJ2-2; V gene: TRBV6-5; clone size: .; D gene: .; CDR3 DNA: TGTGCCAGCAGGGCGGGACTGGGGTTTGTGGAGCTGTTTTTT; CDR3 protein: CASRAGLGFVELFF
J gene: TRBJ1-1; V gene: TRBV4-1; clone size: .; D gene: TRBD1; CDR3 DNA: TGCGCCAGCAGCCTCCAGGGACAGAGGATGAACACTGAAGCTTTCTTT; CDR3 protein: CASSLQGQRMNTEAFF
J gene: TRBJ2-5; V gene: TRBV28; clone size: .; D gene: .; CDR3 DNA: TGTGCCAGCAGTGCACAGGGTTCGGAGACCCAGTACTTC; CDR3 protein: CASSAQGSETQYF
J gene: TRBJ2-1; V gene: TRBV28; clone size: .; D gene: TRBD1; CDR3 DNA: TGTGCCAGCAGTTTACGGGACAGGCACAATGAGCAGTTCTTC; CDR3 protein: CASSLRDRHNEQFF
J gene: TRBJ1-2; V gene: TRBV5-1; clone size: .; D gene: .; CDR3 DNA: TGCGCCAGCAGCTGGTACTATGGCTACACCTTC; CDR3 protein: CASSWYYGYTF
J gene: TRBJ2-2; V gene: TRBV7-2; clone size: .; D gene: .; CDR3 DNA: TGTGCCAGCAGCTGGACCGGGGAGCTGTTTTTT; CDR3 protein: CASSWTGELFF
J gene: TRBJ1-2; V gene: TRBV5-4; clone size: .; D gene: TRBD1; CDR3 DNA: TGTGCCAGCAGCTTGGCGGCAGGGGGAAACTATGGCTACACCTTC; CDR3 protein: CASSLAAGGNYGYTF
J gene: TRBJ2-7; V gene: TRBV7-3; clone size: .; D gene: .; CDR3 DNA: TGTGCCAGCAGCTCCCGCCTCGCCCCACACTACTTC; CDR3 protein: CASSSRLAPHYF
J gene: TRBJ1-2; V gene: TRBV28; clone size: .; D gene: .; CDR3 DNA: TGTGCCAGCACTCCACCCGGGTCTTATGGCTACACCTTC; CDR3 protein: CASTPPGSYGYTF
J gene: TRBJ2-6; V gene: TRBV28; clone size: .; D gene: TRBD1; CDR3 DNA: TGTGCCAGCAGTATCAGACAGGGCCGAAACTCTGGGGCCAACGTCCTGACTTTC; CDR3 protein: CASSIRQGRNSGANVLTF
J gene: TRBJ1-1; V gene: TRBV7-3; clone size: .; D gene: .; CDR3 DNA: TGTGCCAGCAGCTCCGGCGGGGCCAAAGCTTTCTTT; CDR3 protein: CASSSGGAKAFF
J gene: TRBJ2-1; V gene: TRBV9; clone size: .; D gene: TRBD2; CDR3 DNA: TGTGCCAGCAGCGTAGAGGCGGGAGGATCCCTCAATGAGCAGTTCTTC; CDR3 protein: CASSVEAGGSLNEQFF
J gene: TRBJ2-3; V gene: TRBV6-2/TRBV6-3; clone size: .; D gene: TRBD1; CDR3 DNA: TGTGCCAGCAGTTCTGGACAGGCCACAGATACGCAGTATTTT; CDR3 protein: CASSSGQATDTQYF
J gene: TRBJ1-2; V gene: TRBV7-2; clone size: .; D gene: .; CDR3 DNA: TGTGCCAGCAGGGAGGGCTCAGGTCACTATGGCTACACCTTC; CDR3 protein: CASREGSGHYGYTF
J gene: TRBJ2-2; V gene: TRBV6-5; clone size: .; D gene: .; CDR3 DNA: TGTGCCAGCAGGGGCACAGGGTTGCGCACCGGGGAGCTGTTTTTT; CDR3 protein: CASRGTGLRTGELFF
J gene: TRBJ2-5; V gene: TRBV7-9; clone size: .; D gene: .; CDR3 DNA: TGTGCCAGCAGCTTAGTAGACAGCCAAGAGACCCAGTACTTC; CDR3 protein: CASSLVDSQETQYF
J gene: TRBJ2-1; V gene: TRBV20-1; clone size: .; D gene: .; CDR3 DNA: TGCAGTGCGACTGGATACAATGAGCAGTTCTTC; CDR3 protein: CSATGYNEQFF
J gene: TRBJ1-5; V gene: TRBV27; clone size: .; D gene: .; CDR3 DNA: TGTGCCAGCAGTCAGACAGGTCAGCCCCAGCATTTT; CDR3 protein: CASSQTGQPQHF
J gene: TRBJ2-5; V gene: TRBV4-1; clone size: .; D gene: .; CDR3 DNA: TGCGCCAGCAGCCAAGGGGATTCGGGAAGGGAAGAGACCCAGTACTTC; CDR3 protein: CASSQGDSGREETQYF
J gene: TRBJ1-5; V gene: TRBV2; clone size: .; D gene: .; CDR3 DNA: TGTGCCAGCAGTGAAAGGTTTCGGGTGAATAGCAATCAGCCCCAGCATTTT; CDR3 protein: CASSERFRVNSNQPQHF
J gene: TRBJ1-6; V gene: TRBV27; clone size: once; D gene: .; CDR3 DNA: TGTGCCAGCAGTTTATATGCCACAGGGAGCAATTCACCCCTCCACTTT; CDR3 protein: CASSLYATGSNSPLHF
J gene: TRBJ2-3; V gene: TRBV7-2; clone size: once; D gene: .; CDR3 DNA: TGTGCCAGCAGCTTAGCGGTGCCAGATACGCAGTATTTT; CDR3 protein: CASSLAVPDTQYF
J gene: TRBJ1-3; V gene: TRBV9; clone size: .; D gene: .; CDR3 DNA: TGTGCCAGCAGCGTAGGGATTGGCAACCCGAACGGAAACACCATATATTTT; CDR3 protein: CASSVGIGNPNGNTIYF
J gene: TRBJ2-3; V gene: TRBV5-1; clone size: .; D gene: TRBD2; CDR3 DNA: TGCGCCAGCGCACTAGCGGGGGGCGTACAAGATACGCAGTATTTT; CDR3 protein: CASALAGGVQDTQYF
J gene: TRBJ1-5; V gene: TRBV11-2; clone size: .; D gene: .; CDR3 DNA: TGTGCCAGCAGCTTAGATCTATCCCAGCCCCAGCATTTT; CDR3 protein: CASSLDLSQPQHF
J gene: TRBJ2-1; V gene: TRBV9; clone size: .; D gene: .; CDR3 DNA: TGTGCCAGCAGCGTAGTCAGCGGGCCCTACAATGAGCAGTTCTTC; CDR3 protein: CASSVVSGPYNEQFF
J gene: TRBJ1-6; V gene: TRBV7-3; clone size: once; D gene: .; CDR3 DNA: TGTGCCAGCAGCTTAATTCAGAATTCACCCCTCCACTTT; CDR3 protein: CASSLIQNSPLHF
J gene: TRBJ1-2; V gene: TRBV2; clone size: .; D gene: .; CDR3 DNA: TGTGCCAGCAGTCGGGACATCGTAAACTATGGCTACACCTTC; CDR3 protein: CASSRDIVNYGYTF
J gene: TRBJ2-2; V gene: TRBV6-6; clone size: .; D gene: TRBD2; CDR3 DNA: TGTGCCAGCAGTTACTTTGCGGGGGTTTTCACCGGGGAGCTGTTTTTT; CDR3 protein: CASSYFAGVFTGELFF
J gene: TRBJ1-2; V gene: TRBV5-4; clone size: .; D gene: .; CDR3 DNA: TGTGCCAGCAGCCGGTCGGAGAATATTAACTATGGCTACACCTTC; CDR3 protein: CASSRSENINYGYTF
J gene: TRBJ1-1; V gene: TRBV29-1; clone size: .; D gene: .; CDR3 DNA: TGCAGCGTTGGAAAAGGGAACACTGAAGCTTTCTTT; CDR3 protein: CSVGKGNTEAFF
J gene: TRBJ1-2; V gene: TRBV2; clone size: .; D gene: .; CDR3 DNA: TGTGCCAGCAGTGACGGCCAATTCTATGGCTACACCTTC; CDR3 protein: CASSDGQFYGYTF
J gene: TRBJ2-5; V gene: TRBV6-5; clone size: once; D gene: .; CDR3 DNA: TGTGCCAGCAGTTACTCAGGCAGCCTAAAGCAAGAGACCCAGTACTTC; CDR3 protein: CASSYSGSLKQETQYF
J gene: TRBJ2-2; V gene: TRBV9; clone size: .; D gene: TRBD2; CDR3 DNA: TGTGCCAGCACCAGAGGTGGGGCGGGGGTTCGCACCGGGGAGCTGTTTTTT; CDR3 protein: CASTRGGAGVRTGELFF
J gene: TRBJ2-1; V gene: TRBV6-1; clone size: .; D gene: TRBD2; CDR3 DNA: TGTGCCAGCAGTGAACTAGCGGACCCGATGTACAATGAGCAGTTCTTC; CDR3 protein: CASSELADPMYNEQFF